This T cell receptor (beta chain) came from a study of T cell repertoires in cytomegalovirus infection. Study-wide background: Based on public TCR beta signatures, there were indications of CMV infection and of a matching HLA type. Study-wide findings and caveats: There were carriers of CMV plus the relevant HLA, and cumulative public TCR beta family frequency identified them. Dominating the ex vivo response were TCR beta clonotypes that were CMV-specific and HLA-C-restricted.

In its sample, this clonotype was seen a few times. The antigen is not known. TCRdb reprocessed the reads with MiXCR, giving one entry per CDR3 protein. Of a few hundred thousand distinct CDR3 sequences listed, 40% are singletons. The clonotype was recovered from a human donor in good health (CMV status not recorded). Some clones in this sample may be carry-over from other donors' samples. The sample was cultured PBMCs, taken from culture after CMV antigen stimulation.

In nucleotides, the CDR3 is TGTGCCAGCAGTTCAGTAGCCCTAGCGGGGTACAATGAGCAGTTCTTC. Its translation is CASSSVALAGYNEQFF. The rearrangement joins TRBV6-1 to TRBJ2-1; 9 positions agree with TRBD2. V lost 5 bases to trimming and J lost 4 bases; unmatched junction nucleotides: 9. The CDR3 sequence is 16 residues long. Germline values: CDR1 MNHNS, CDR2 SASEGT.